This T cell receptor (beta chain) was identified in a study of cytomegalovirus exposure and HLA in healthy donors. Study-wide findings and caveats: Three of the chains that were CMV-associated were confirmed in vitro to be specific for CMV antigens. Cytomegalovirus status was reportedly diagnosed by the classifier with high sensitivity and specificity.

A multiplex PCR was run with 60 Vbeta primers and 13 Jbeta primers. TCRdb's copy holds only in-frame clones and misses some; the assay was immunoSEQ multiplex PCR. The sample shows tens of thousands of clones, 65% to 70% of them seen only once. Germline assignment: CDR1 KGHSH and CDR2 LQKENI. The CDR3 contains 15 residues. V was clipped by 2 bases and J by 2 bases, with 9 bases between them. For this clone: What it recognizes is unknown. Other DNA sequences in the same sample also yield this CDR3.

The chain joins TRBV18 to TRBJ1-4, with D perhaps TRBD1 (6 bases). This receptor was taken from a male donor in good health and CMV-seropositive. Specimen: PBMCs. CDR3 bases: TGTGCCAGCTCACCAAGCCAGGGGACTAATGAAAAACTGTTTTTT. It encodes CASSPSQGTNEKLFF.